A single sample gave rise to the 31 T cell receptor beta chains below, sequenced in a study of T cell changes during pregnancy in multiple sclerosis. Sequencing was performed with immunoSEQ multiplex PCR; in TCRdb, only in-frame clones are kept and a portion is missing. Altogether about 69,000 clones are present, roughly 91% being singletons, with the ten largest covering 0.29%. Sequencing used CD4+ T cells from peripheral blood mononuclear cells, obtained in the third trimester of pregnancy. Receptor source: a female donor in good health, enrolled as a control in a pregnancy study.

The rearrangement uses TRBV4-2 and TRBJ1-1; D ambiguous. The germline V gene has CDR1 LGHNA and CDR2 YNFKEQ. The CDR3 sequence is 14 residues long. Trimming removed 0 bases from V and 4 bases from J, with 9 bases in between. As DNA, the CDR3 is TGTGCCAGCAGCCAAGAAACCTCCGGCACTGAAGCTTTCTTT. It codes for CASSQETSGTEAFF.

The V gene is TRBV11-2, the J gene TRBJ1-2, with D maybe TRBD1 (6 bases). The CDR3 contains 12 residues. Germline-derived CDR1 and CDR2 are SGHAT and FQNNGV. Trimming removed 0 bases at V and 14 bases at J, with 13 bases between. The CDR3, as DNA: TGTGCCAGCAGCTTAGATTTGTCAGGGGTAACCTTC. It encodes CASSLDLSGVTF.

This clone appeared once. This chain links TRBV11-3 with TRBJ1-1; no definite D call. The CDR3 covers 13 residues. Germline V lookup: CDR1 SGHNT, CDR2 YENEEA. V was shortened by 5 bases and J by 5 bases, with 12 bases between the two germline ends. This CDR3 is CASSTVVSTEAFF. The CDR3 bases are TGTGCCAGCAGCACAGTAGTCAGTACTGAAGCTTTCTTT.

The gene calls are TRBV5-4 and TRBJ1-2; D is unclear. The CDR3 has 15 amino acids. Per germline, CDR1 SGHNT and CDR2 YYREEE (reference sequence). V dropped 0 bases and J dropped 6 bases, with 15 bases sitting between them. CDR3 DNA: TGTGCCAGCAGCTTGGATATGCTTCCGGGGAATGGCTACACCTTC. Amino acid sequence: CASSLDMLPGNGYTF.

V usage is TRBV5-4 and J usage is TRBJ2-7; TRBD1 matches 7 bases. Per germline, CDR1 SGHNT and CDR2 YYREEE (reference sequence). CDR3 size: 15 residues. V was pared by 8 bases and J by 3 bases, with 14 bases of the junction left unmatched. In nucleotides, the CDR3 is TGTGCCAGTGGGAATCGACAGGGATCGGTCTACGAGCAGTACTTC. This encodes CASGNRQGSVYEQYF.

This chain uses TRBV2 with TRBJ2-3; TRBD2 matches 8 bases. J gave up 3 bases and V 8 bases, and 25 bases lay outside the gene matches. Germline V gene lookup returns CDR1 SNHLY and CDR2 FYNNEI. This CDR3 region has 20 residues. The DNA for the CDR3 is TGTGCCAGCGGAAAAAGAAGGTCCGGGGAGCGGGGGACCGGAACAGATACGCAGTATTTT. Protein: CASGKRRSGERGTGTDTQYF. Drawing the rest from reference TRBV2 and TRBJ2-3, the complete variable domain is EPEVTQTPSHQVTQMGQEVILRCVPISNHLYFYWYRQILGQKVEFLVSFYNNEISEKSEIFDDQFSVERPDGSNFTLKIRSTKLEDSAMYFCASGKRRSGERGTGTDTQYFGPGTRLTVL.

This clone was seen once. The CDR3 DNA is TGTGCCTGGGCGGAACTTCGGAATTCACCCCTCCACTTT. Residues: CAWAELRNSPLHF. V and J are TRBV30 and TRBJ1-6; no clear D gene. From germline, CDR1 is GTSNPN and CDR2 SVGIG (reference sequence). The ends were cut back, 5 bases at V and 7 bases at J, with 12 bases in the middle. The CDR3 length is 13 residues.

The chain employs TRBV4-1 and TRBJ2-4; 8 bases map to TRBD2. The CDR3 is 16 residues long. V trimming: 4 bases; J trimming: 3 bases; junction bases outside the gene matches: 8. The germline gives CDR1 MGHRA, CDR2 YSYEKL. In DNA form, the CDR3 reads TGCGCCAGCAGCCCACTAGCGGTGGGGGACAAAAACATTCAGTACTTC. Amino acid sequence: CASSPLAVGDKNIQYF.

CDR3 nucleotides: TGTGCCAGCAGCTTAGAGGGGGCGACCGGGGAGCTGTTTTTT. Translating gives CASSLEGATGELFF. The chain is built from TRBV7-9 and TRBJ2-2; TRBD1 aligns across 7 bases. CDR1 SEHNR and CDR2 FQNEAQ come from the germline V gene (reference sequence). This CDR3 contains 14 residues. The trim removed 1 base at V and 5 bases at J, leaving 1 base unmatched.

V gene TRBV14 combines with J gene TRBJ2-7, with a tentative D call TRBD1 (5 bases). The V gene lost 2 bases and the J gene lost 2 bases, with 13 bases spanning the gap. The germline V gene encodes CDR1 SGHDN and CDR2 FVKESK. There are 15 residues in the CDR3. The CDR3 nucleotides are TGTGCCAGCAGCCAAAGGGCGGACACAGCCTACGAGCAGTACTTC. Translated, it gives CASSQRADTAYEQYF.

The chain employs TRBV11-3 and TRBJ2-3; 7 nucleotides agree with TRBD1. In germline, CDR1 is SGHNT, CDR2 YENEEA. Trimming removed 3 bases from V and 6 bases from J; junction bases left unmatched: 6. The CDR3 is made up of 14 amino acids. DNA for the CDR3: TGTGCCAGCAGCTTTTCGAAAGGGGGCGATACGCAGTATTTT. Protein sequence: CASSFSKGGDTQYF.

V is TRBV18 and J is TRBJ1-2; no clear D. This CDR3 has 13 amino acids. Trimming removed 3 bases from V and 3 bases from J, with 8 bases in between. Germline V gives CDR1 KGHSH, CDR2 LQKENI. CDR3 coding DNA: TGTGCCAGCTCACCCGACGGAGACTATGGCTACACCTTC. Its translation: CASSPDGDYGYTF. Drawing the rest from reference TRBV18 and TRBJ1-2, the complete variable domain is NAGVMQNPRHLVRRRGQEARLRCSPMKGHSHVYWYRQLPEEGLKFMVYLQKENIIDESGMPKERFSAEFPKEGPSILRIQQVVRGDSAAYFCASSPDGDYGYTFGSGTRLTVV.

The CDR3 loop reads CASSLGSGGGYSTDTQYF. The DNA for the CDR3 is TGCGCCAGCAGCTTGGGTAGCGGGGGGGGATATAGCACAGATACGCAGTATTTT. The chain employs TRBV5-1 and TRBJ2-3; 11 bases fit TRBD2. The ends lost 0 bases at V and 0 bases at J; junction bases unmatched: 6. The CDR3 has 18 residues. CDR1 and CDR2 (germline): SGHRS, YFSETQ.

The rearrangement uses TRBV12-5 and TRBJ1-1, with D uncertain. The germline V and J ends were trimmed by 0 bases and 1 base, with 6 bases remaining between them. CDR3 size: 14 residues. Germline V gives CDR1 LGHNT, CDR2 FRNRAP. This chain's CDR3 is CASGLVPGNTEAFF. The CDR3 nucleotides read TGTGCTAGTGGTTTGGTACCAGGGAACACTGAAGCTTTCTTT.

The chain recombines TRBV7-2 with TRBJ1-5; 8 positions match TRBD1. This CDR3 region has 14 residues. Germline V gene lookup returns CDR1 SGHTA and CDR2 FQGNSA. V shed 6 bases and J 5 bases; nucleotides not matched to a gene: 6. CDR3 DNA: TGTGCCAGCAGGCTGACAGGGGCCGATCAGCCCCAGCATTTT. Translated: CASRLTGADQPQHF.

The V call is TRBV6-1, the J call TRBJ1-4; D is perhaps TRBD1 (6 bases). There are 14 residues in the CDR3. From germline, CDR1 is MNHNS and CDR2 SASEGT. The germline V and J ends were trimmed by 8 bases and 5 bases, with 15 bases remaining between them. The CDR3 spells CASHQGRSNEKLFF. CDR3 in DNA: TGTGCCAGCCACCAGGGGAGATCGAATGAAAAACTGTTTTTT.

CDR3 DNA: TGTGCCAGCAGCCCAGACAGGAGCTATGGCTACACCTTC. Translated, it gives CASSPDRSYGYTF. The chain couples TRBV9 to TRBJ1-2; D may be TRBD1 (6 bases). The germline V gene has CDR1 SGDLS and CDR2 YYNGEE. The CDR3 sequence is 13 residues long. Trimming shortened V by 4 bases and J by 4 bases, and 11 bases separated the two germline ends.

The chain is built from TRBV19 and TRBJ1-2; D uncertain. The germline V gene has CDR1 LNHDA and CDR2 SQIVND (reference sequence). The CDR3 spans 13 residues. Trimming took off 3 bases at V and 6 bases at J, with 11 bases between the two ends. The CDR3 is CASSISIPDGYTF. In nucleotides, the CDR3 is TGTGCCAGTAGTATTTCCATTCCAGATGGCTACACCTTC. The variable domain in full, completed from reference TRBV19 and TRBJ1-2, reads DGGITQSPKYLFRKEGQNVTLSCEQNLNHDAMYWYRQDPGQGLRLIYYSQIVNDFQKGDIAEGYSVSREKKESFPLTVTSAQKNPTAFYLCASSISIPDGYTFGSGTRLTVV.

The chain joins TRBV30 to TRBJ1-4; D call uncertain. Per the germline V gene, CDR1 is GTSNPN and CDR2 is SVGIG (reference sequence). The CDR3 consists of 14 residues. Trimming took off 2 bases at V and 0 bases at J, with 7 bases between the two ends. CDR3 sequence (DNA): TGTGCCTGGAGTTGGTCAGCAACTAATGAAAAACTGTTTTTT. It encodes CAWSWSATNEKLFF.

This clone was counted only a few times. This chain connects TRBV7-3 to TRBJ2-3, with D tentatively TRBD2 (6 bases). Germline V gives CDR1 SGHTA, CDR2 FQGTGA. The V and J ends lost 2 bases and 0 bases respectively, with 9 bases between them. The CDR3 spans 15 residues. The CDR3 protein is CASSLLAGSTDTQYF. CDR3 nucleotides: TGTGCCAGCAGCTTACTGGCGGGAAGCACAGATACGCAGTATTTT.

V and J are TRBV4-2 and TRBJ1-2; no clear D. Germline V gives CDR1 LGHNA, CDR2 YNFKEQ. The CDR3 runs 15 residues. Trimming pared 1 base from V and 8 bases from J, leaving 17 bases between. CDR3 in DNA: TGTGCCAGCAGCCAAGCCGCCCGGTCCCCCGAAGGCTACACCTTC. Its translation: CASSQAARSPEGYTF.

CDR3 region: CASSPRLAGKDTQYF. The DNA of the CDR3 is TGTGCCAGCAGCCCCCGACTAGCGGGGAAAGATACGCAGTATTTT. The J gene is TRBJ2-3, the V gene TRBV7-3; 11 nucleotides match TRBD2. CDR1 is SGHTA and CDR2 is FQGTGA in the germline V gene. The length of the CDR3 is 15 residues. After removal of 5 bases from V and 5 bases from J, the junction contained 6 bases not matched to a gene.

This clone was found a few times. The gene calls are TRBV2 and TRBJ1-2; 9 bases match TRBD1. Germline V gene lookup returns CDR1 SNHLY and CDR2 FYNNEI. After removal of 9 bases from V and 8 bases from J, the junction contained 10 bases not matched to a gene. This CDR3 is built from 13 residues. This CDR3 is CARGEQGARGYTF. The CDR3 DNA follows: TGTGCCAGAGGGGAACAGGGGGCACGGGGCTACACCTTC.

The chain combines TRBV19 with TRBJ2-4; TRBD1 aligns across 12 bases. Germline lookup yields CDR1 LNHDA and CDR2 SQIVND (reference sequence). CDR3 size: 15 residues. J was trimmed by 7 bases and V by 5 bases; bases with no gene match: 6. In DNA, the CDR3 is TGTGCCAGTAGTCGGGACAGGGGGCGCCGTAACATTCAGTACTTC. The encoded protein is CASSRDRGRRNIQYF.

The chain combines TRBV5-1 with TRBJ2-1; 7 nucleotides line up with TRBD2. This CDR3 is built from 16 residues. The V segment lost 0 bases and the J segment 3 bases; nucleotides outside the gene matches: 6. Germline values: CDR1 SGHRS, CDR2 YFSETQ. The CDR3 DNA reads as TGCGCCAGCAGCTTGGCCTGGCTAGCGGTCTACAATGAGCAGTTCTTC. As protein: CASSLAWLAVYNEQFF.

V and J are TRBV7-8 and TRBJ2-1; a possible D gene is TRBD1 (6 bases). Trimming pared 5 bases from V and 9 bases from J, leaving 17 bases between. The CDR3 extends over 14 amino acids. Germline V gene lookup returns CDR1 SGHVS and CDR2 FQNEAQ. CDR3: CASSPDRHGGEQFF. CDR3 nucleotide sequence: TGTGCCAGCAGCCCCGACAGGCATGGGGGTGAGCAGTTCTTC.

The chain's CDR3 is CASSLDRPYGYTF. CDR3 DNA: TGTGCCAGCAGCTTAGACAGGCCCTATGGCTACACCTTC. The chain couples TRBV5-6 to TRBJ1-2; possible D gene TRBD1, 6 bases. Trimming cost V 2 bases and J 4 bases, with 9 bases left between them. The CDR3 covers 13 residues. CDR1 and CDR2 (germline): SGHDT, YYEEEE.

The V call is TRBV9, the J call TRBJ2-5; 8 nucleotides line up with TRBD2. The germline gives CDR1 SGDLS, CDR2 YYNGEE. The CDR3 contains 15 residues. With V trimmed by 0 bases and J by 5 bases, 6 bases remained unmatched. The chain's CDR3 is CASSVDQRGRETQYF. CDR3 nucleotides: TGTGCCAGCAGCGTAGATCAGCGGGGGAGGGAGACCCAGTACTTC. Full variable domain (rest looked up from reference TRBV9 and TRBJ2-5): DSGVTQTPKHLITATGQRVTLRCSPRSGDLSVYWYQQSLDQGLQFLIQYYNGEERAKGNILERFSAQQFPDLHSELNLSSLELGDSALYFCASSVDQRGRETQYFGPGTRLLVL.

The chain is built from TRBV18 and TRBJ1-5; no reliable D call. Germline V gene lookup returns CDR1 KGHSH and CDR2 LQKENI. The CDR3 extends over 17 amino acids. V was pared by 6 bases and J by 2 bases, with 20 bases between. The CDR3 reads CASSPSGLRGGNQPQHF. CDR3 DNA sequence: TGTGCCAGCTCGCCAAGTGGTTTACGGGGAGGCAATCAGCCCCAGCATTTT.

The chain links TRBV18 to TRBJ1-5; weak D call: TRBD1 (5 bases). Germline V gives CDR1 KGHSH, CDR2 LQKENI. The CDR3 has 17 residues. Deletions cut 3 bases from V and 6 bases from J, with 21 bases between. Here the CDR3 reads CASSPPLDGGTRQPQHF. CDR3 DNA: TGTGCCAGCTCACCCCCCCTTGACGGGGGTACGCGTCAGCCCCAGCATTTT.

This sequence joins TRBV15 and TRBJ2-3; tentatively, D is TRBD2 (6 bases). V was cut by 0 bases and J by 5 bases, with 24 bases left in between. The CDR3 sequence is 19 residues long. Per germline, CDR1 LNHNV and CDR2 YYDKDF (reference sequence). The CDR3: CATSRDLGGTPVRKDTQYF. The CDR3 DNA reads TGTGCCACCAGCAGAGATCTCGGAGGGACTCCCGTCCGGAAAGATACGCAGTATTTT.